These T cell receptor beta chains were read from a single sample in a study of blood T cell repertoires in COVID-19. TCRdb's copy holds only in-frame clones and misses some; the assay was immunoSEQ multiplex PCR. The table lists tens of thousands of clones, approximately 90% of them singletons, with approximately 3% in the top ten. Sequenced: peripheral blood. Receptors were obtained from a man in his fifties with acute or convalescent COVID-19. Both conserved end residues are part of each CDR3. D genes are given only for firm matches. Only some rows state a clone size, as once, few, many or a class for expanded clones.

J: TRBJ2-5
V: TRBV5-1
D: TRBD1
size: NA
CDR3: CASSPRRDSSETQYF
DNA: TGCGCCAGCAGCCCGAGACGGGACAGTTCAGAGACCCAGTACTTC

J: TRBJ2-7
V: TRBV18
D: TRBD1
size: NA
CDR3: CASSPGTGSSYEQYF
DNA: TGTGCCAGCTCACCCGGGACAGGGAGCTCCTACGAGCAGTACTTC

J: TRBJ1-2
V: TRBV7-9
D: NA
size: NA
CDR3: CASSLNPGNGYTF
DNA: TGTGCCAGCAGCTTAAACCCAGGGAATGGCTACACCTTC

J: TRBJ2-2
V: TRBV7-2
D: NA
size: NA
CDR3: CASSLALGELFF
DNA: TGTGCCAGCAGCTTGGCTCTCGGGGAGCTGTTTTTT

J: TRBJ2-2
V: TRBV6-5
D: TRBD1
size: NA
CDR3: CASLPGQGGHGELFF
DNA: TGTGCCAGCCTTCCGGGACAGGGAGGTCACGGGGAGCTGTTTTTT

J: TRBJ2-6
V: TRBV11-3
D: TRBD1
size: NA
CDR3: CASSLGQGSGANVLTF
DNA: TGTGCCAGCAGCTTAGGACAGGGTTCTGGGGCCAACGTCCTGACTTTC

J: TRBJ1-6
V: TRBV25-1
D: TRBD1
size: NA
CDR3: CASSVRQGSSPLHF
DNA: TGTGCCAGCAGTGTGCGACAGGGGAGCTCACCCCTCCACTTT

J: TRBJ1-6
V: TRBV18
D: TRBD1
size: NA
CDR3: CASSQQGANSPLHF
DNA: TGTGCCAGCTCCCAACAGGGGGCTAATTCACCCCTCCACTTT

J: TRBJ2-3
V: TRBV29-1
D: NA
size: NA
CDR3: CSVTGGGGLSTDTQYF
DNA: TGCAGCGTGACCGGGGGCGGGGGCCTTAGCACAGATACGCAGTATTTT

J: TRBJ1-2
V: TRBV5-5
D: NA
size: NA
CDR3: CASSSTTGINYGYTF
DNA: TGTGCCAGCAGCTCCACAACGGGGATAAACTATGGCTACACCTTC

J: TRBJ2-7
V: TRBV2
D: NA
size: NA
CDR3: CASSGAVSYEQYF
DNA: TGTGCCAGCAGTGGGGCAGTCTCCTACGAGCAGTACTTC

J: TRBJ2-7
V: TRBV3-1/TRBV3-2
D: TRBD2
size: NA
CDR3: CASSQDTSGTSYEQYF
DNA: TGTGCCAGCAGCCAAGACACTAGCGGAACTTCCTACGAGCAGTACTTC

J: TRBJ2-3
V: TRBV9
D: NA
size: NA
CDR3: CASSLRQSTDTQYF
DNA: TGTGCCAGCAGCCTCCGACAGAGCACAGATACGCAGTATTTT

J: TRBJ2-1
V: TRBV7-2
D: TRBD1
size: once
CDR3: CASSLARNRGPYNEQFF
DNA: TGTGCCAGCAGCTTAGCTAGAAACAGGGGGCCCTACAATGAGCAGTTCTTC

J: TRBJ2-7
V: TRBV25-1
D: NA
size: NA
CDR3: CASSDNYEQYF
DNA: TGTGCCAGCAGTGACAACTACGAGCAGTACTTC

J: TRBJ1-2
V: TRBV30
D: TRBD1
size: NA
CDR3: CAWSGTGGWLGGYTF
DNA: TGTGCCTGGAGCGGGACAGGGGGCTGGCTAGGTGGCTACACCTTC

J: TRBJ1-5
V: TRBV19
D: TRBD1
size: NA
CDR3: CASNRDRVNQPQHF
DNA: TGTGCCAGTAATCGGGACAGGGTCAATCAGCCCCAGCATTTT

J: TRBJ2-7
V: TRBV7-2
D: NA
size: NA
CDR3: CASSTHRYYEQYF
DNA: TGTGCCAGCAGCACACACAGATACTACGAGCAGTACTTC

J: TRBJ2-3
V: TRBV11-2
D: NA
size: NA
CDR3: CASSLYQGDTQYF
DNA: TGTGCCAGCAGCTTATATCAGGGCGATACGCAGTATTTT

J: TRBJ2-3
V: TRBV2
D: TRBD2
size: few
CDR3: CASKLAGGTDTQYF
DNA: TGTGCCAGCAAGCTAGCGGGGGGCACAGATACGCAGTATTTT

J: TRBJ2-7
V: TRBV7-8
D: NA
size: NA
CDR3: CASSFNSYEQYF
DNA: TGTGCCAGCAGCTTTAACAGCTACGAGCAGTACTTC

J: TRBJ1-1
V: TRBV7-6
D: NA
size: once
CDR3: CASSLTGPAATTEAFF
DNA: TGTGCCAGCAGCCTAACCGGCCCGGCGGCCACGACTGAAGCTTTCTTT

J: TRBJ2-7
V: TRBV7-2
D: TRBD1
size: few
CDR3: CASSLVWDRAYEQYF
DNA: TGTGCCAGCAGCTTGGTATGGGACAGAGCCTACGAGCAGTACTTC

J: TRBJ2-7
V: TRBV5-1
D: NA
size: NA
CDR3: CASSFKPGSPDEQYF
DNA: TGCGCCAGCAGCTTCAAACCGGGTTCGCCGGACGAGCAGTACTTC

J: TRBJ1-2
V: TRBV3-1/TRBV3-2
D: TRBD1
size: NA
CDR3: CASSQRDRAKLF
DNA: TGTGCCAGCAGCCAACGTGACAGGGCTAAACTCTTC

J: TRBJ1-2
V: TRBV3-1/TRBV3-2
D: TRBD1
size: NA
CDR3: CASSRPGTGNYGYTF
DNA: TGTGCCAGCAGCCGACCCGGGACAGGCAACTATGGCTACACCTTC

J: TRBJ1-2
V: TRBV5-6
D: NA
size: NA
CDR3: CASSSGNYGYTF
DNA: TGTGCCAGCAGCTCGGGTAACTATGGCTACACCTTC

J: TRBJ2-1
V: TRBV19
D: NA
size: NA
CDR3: CASSQQGLDRNEQFF
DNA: TGTGCCAGTTCACAACAGGGATTGGATAGAAATGAGCAGTTCTTC

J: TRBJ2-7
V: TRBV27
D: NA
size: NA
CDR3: CASSGNDSPWEQYF
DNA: TGTGCCAGCAGCGGGAACGATTCGCCTTGGGAGCAGTACTTC

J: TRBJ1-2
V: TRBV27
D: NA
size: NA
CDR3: CASRNRTNYGYTF
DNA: TGTGCCAGCAGGAACAGAACTAACTATGGCTACACCTTC

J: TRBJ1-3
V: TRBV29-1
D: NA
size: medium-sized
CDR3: CSVEGGISGNTIYF
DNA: TGCAGCGTTGAGGGGGGGATTTCTGGAAACACCATATATTTT

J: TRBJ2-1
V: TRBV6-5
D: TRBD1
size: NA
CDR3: CASRRDRSTYNEQFF
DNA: TGTGCCAGCAGAAGGGACAGGTCAACCTACAATGAGCAGTTCTTC

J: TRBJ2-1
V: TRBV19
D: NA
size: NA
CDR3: CASSTWSGENNEQFF
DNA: TGTGCCAGTAGTACCTGGTCCGGGGAGAATAATGAGCAGTTCTTC

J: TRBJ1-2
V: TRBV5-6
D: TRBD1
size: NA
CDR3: CASSLDYWGQDLGYTF
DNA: TGTGCCAGCAGCTTGGATTATTGGGGACAGGACCTTGGCTACACCTTC

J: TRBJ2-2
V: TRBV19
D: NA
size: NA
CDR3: CASSFYRDRTGELFF
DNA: TGTGCCAGTAGTTTCTACAGGGACCGCACCGGGGAGCTGTTTTTT

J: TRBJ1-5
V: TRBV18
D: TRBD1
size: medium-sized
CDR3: CASSLRDRGSGNQPQHF
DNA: TGTGCCAGCTCACTCCGGGACAGGGGGAGCGGCAATCAGCCCCAGCATTTT

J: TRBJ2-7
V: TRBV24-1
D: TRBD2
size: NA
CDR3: CATSEGTSGGASYEQYF
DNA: TGTGCCACCAGTGAAGGCACTAGCGGGGGGGCCTCCTACGAGCAGTACTTC

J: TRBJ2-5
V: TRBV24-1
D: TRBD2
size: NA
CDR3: CATSAGYPVAGGPETQYF
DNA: TGTGCCACCAGTGCCGGTTATCCGGTAGCGGGGGGGCCAGAGACCCAGTACTTC

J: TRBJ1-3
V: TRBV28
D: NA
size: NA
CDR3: CASTSSPPFGNTIYF
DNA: TGTGCCAGCACCTCTTCCCCTCCGTTTGGAAACACCATATATTTT

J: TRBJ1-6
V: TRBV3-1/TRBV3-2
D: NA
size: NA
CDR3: CASSQADNSPLHF
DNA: TGTGCCAGCAGTCAGGCTGATAATTCACCCCTCCACTTT

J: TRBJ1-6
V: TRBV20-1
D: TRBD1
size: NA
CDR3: CSARGQSLHF
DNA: TGCAGTGCTAGGGGACAGTCCCTCCACTTT

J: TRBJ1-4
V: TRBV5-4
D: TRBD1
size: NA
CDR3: CASSLDRGNEKLFF
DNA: TGTGCCAGCAGCCTTGACAGGGGAAATGAAAAACTGTTTTTT

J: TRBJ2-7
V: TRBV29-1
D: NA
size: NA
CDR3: CSVSRGRRSYEQYF
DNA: TGCAGCGTCTCCAGGGGACGACGCTCCTACGAGCAGTACTTC

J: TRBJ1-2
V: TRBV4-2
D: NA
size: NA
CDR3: CASSPGENYGYTF
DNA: TGTGCCAGCAGCCCCGGGGAAAACTATGGCTACACCTTC

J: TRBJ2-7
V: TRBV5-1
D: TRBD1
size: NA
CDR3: CASRTGQGAGYEQYF
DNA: TGCGCCAGTCGGACTGGACAGGGGGCAGGGTACGAGCAGTACTTC

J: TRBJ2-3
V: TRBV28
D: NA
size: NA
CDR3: CASSIGVGTQYF
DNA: TGTGCCAGCAGTATCGGGGTCGGTACGCAGTATTTT

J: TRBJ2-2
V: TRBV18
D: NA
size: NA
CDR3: CASSPLGQPNTGELFF
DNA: TGTGCCAGCTCACCCTTAGGACAGCCGAACACCGGGGAGCTGTTTTTT

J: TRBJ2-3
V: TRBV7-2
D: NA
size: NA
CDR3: CASSPQDTQYF
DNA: TGTGCCAGCAGCCCCCAGGATACGCAGTATTTT

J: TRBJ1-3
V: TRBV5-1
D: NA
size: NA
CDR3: CASSLWSGSGNTIYF
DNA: TGCGCCAGCAGCTTGTGGTCAGGCTCTGGAAACACCATATATTTT

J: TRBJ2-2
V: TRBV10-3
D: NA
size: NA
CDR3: CAIRQGGSTGELFF
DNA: TGTGCCATCAGACAGGGTGGGAGCACCGGGGAGCTGTTTTTT

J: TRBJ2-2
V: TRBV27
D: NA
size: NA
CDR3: CASSYWGTGAGELFF
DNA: TGTGCCAGCAGTTATTGGGGTACGGGAGCCGGGGAGCTGTTTTTT

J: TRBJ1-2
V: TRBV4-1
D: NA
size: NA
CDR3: CASSQVRVDYGYTF
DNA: TGCGCCAGCAGCCAAGTCCGGGTGGACTATGGCTACACCTTC